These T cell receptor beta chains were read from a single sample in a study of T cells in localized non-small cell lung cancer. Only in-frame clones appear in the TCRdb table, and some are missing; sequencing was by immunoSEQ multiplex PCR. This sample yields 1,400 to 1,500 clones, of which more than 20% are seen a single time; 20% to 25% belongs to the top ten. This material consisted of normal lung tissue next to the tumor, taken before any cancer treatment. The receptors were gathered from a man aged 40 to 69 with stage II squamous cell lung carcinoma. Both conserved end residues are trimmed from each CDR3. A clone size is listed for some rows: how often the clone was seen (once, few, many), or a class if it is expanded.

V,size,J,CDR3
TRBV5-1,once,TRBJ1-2,ASSLNTGLNYGYT
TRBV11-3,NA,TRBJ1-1,ASSSAPTGAVVGAF
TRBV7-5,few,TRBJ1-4,ASSLGSQVGEKLF
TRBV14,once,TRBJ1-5,ASSQHRDQPQH
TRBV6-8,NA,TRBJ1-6,ASTRDGLNSPLH
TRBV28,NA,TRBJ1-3,ASSAGTGSGNTIY
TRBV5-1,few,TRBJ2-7,ASSSAPGTAEGQY
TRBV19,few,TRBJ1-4,ASSQPFPTEKLF
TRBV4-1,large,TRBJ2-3,ASTIGTGLSEDTQY
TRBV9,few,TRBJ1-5,ASSPNYSNQPQH
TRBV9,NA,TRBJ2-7,ASSVGLAGLEQY
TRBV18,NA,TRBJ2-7,ASSPNPISWYEQY
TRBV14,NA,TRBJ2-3,ASNSPAWTSGGISDTQY
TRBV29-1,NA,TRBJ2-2,SAGTGSNTGELF
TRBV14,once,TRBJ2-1,ASSQGPGGTEQF
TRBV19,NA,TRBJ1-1,ASSTGSWNTEAF
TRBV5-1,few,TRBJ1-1,ASSLAQGSTEAF
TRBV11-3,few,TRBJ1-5,ASSDSGAGNQPQH
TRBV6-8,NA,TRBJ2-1,ASSYLKGASSYNEQF
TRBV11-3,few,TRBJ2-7,ASSLVLAGAREQY
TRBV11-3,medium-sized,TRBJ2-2,ASSLVSFEWAGNTGELF
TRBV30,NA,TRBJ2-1,AWSGTDNEQF
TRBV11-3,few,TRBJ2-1,ASSPLAGGNEQF
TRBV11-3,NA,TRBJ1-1,ASSLLRGRRGAEAF
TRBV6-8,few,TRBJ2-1,ASRTSGGLNNEQF
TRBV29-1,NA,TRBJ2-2,SVLRDPRAGELF
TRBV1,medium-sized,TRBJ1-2,TSSPRQHYGYT
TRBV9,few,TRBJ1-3,ASSAGDRPGNTIY
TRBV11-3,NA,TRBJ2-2,ASSLVGINTGELF
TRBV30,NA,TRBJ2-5,AWTLGDYSETQY
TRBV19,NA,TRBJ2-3,ASSMSGTDTDTQY